Shown below are 16 T cell receptor beta chains from a single sample sequenced in a study of blood T cell repertoires in COVID-19 (TCRdb year 2020). Libraries were constructed by the immunoSEQ multiplex PCR assay. The table was pulled from immuneACCESS by TCRdb, which kept in-frame rearrangements only. Such tables lose some clones; where checked, under half of the loss comes from unresolved V genes, and the rest has no known cause. Recorded for this sample are about 150,000 clones; around four fifths of them occurred a single time. The top ten clonotypes cover around 8% of the sample. The sequenced sample consisted of peripheral blood. The source is a woman older than 75 with COVID-19, enrolled during active disease.

The CDR3 is CATSRGGRHSNQPQHF. CDR3 DNA: TGTGCCACCAGCAGAGGGGGCAGACATAGCAATCAGCCCCAGCATTTT. This chain connects TRBV15 to TRBJ1-5; D possibly corresponds to TRBD1 (5 bases). V gave up 1 base and J gave up 0 bases, with 10 bases separating them. This CDR3 has 16 amino acids. CDR1 and CDR2 (germline): LNHNV, YYDKDF (reference sequence).

The chain employs TRBV6-5 and TRBJ1-6, with D perhaps matching TRBD1 (5 bases). This CDR3 has 16 residues. Trimming pared 2 bases from V and 7 bases from J, leaving 15 bases between. CDR1 is MNHEY, CDR2 SVGAGI, per germline. The CDR3 region has the DNA TGTGCCAGCAGTTACATCCTCGCAGGGCTAAATTCACCCCTCCACTTT. It translates to CASSYILAGLNSPLHF.

The CDR3 reads CASSSRTSGYEQYF. DNA for the CDR3: TGTGCCAGCAGTTCAAGGACTAGCGGGTACGAGCAGTACTTC. V gene TRBV6-6 combines with J gene TRBJ2-7, with 11 positions matching TRBD2. V lost 4 bases and J lost 4; bases outside the gene matches: 3. The CDR3 runs to 14 residues. Germline CDR1 reads MNHNY; CDR2 reads SVGAGI (reference sequence).

The gene calls are TRBV7-2 and TRBJ2-1, with 8 bases that match TRBD2. Germline CDR1 and CDR2: SGHTA and FQGNSA. The CDR3 length is 11 residues. V lost 7 bases and J lost 15; bases outside the gene matches: 8. CDR3 nucleotide sequence: TGTGCCAGCACCGGAGGGACTAGTAGGTTCTTC. It specifies CASTGGTSRFF.

The genes are TRBV6-4 and TRBJ2-2; TRBD2 matches 11 bases. The CDR3 extends over 17 amino acids. Germline V CDR1 and CDR2: MRHNA, SNTAGT. V shed 4 bases, J shed 5 bases, and the junction held 9 bases outside the gene matches. The CDR3 protein is CASSANPTSGVTGELFF. CDR3 sequence (DNA): TGTGCCAGCAGTGCCAACCCGACTAGCGGGGTAACCGGGGAGCTGTTTTTT.

This sequence joins TRBV5-1 and TRBJ2-2, with TRBD1 matching over 9 bases. J gave up 5 bases and V 2 bases, and 4 bases lay outside the gene matches. The CDR3 loop spans 15 amino acids. Per the germline V gene, CDR1 is SGHRS and CDR2 is YFSETQ. CDR3 DNA sequence: TGCGCCAGCAGCTTAGACAGGGGGAAAACCGGGGAGCTGTTTTTT. Translated: CASSLDRGKTGELFF.

The CDR3 here is CASRPQTGGQPQHF. For the CDR3, the DNA is TGTGCCAGCAGGCCTCAGACAGGGGGTCAGCCCCAGCATTTT. The J gene is TRBJ1-5, the V gene TRBV27; 9 positions match TRBD1. Trimming removed 6 bases from V and 6 bases from J; junction bases left unmatched: 6. Germline-derived CDR1 and CDR2 are MNHEY and SMNVEV (reference sequence). The CDR3 spans 14 residues.

The chain couples TRBV7-3 to TRBJ2-3; the match to TRBD2 covers 11 bases. Unmatched junction bases numbered 9, after V lost 5 bases and J lost 2 bases. Looked up from germline, CDR1 is SGHTA and CDR2 is FQGTGA. The CDR3 consists of 17 residues. Here the CDR3 reads CASSRLGLAGSTDTQYF. CDR3 bases: TGTGCCAGCAGCCGACTCGGACTAGCGGGTTCCACAGATACGCAGTATTTT. The full variable domain, with the rest looked up from reference TRBV7-3 and TRBJ2-3, is GAGVSQTPSNKVTEKGKYVELRCDPISGHTALYWYRQSLGQGPEFLIYFQGTGAADDSGLPNDRFFAVRPEGSVSTLKIQRTERGDSAVYLCASSRLGLAGSTDTQYFGPGTRLTVL.

The V call is TRBV9, the J call TRBJ1-6, with D uncertain. CDR1 is SGDLS, CDR2 YYNGEE, per germline. V gave up 2 bases and J gave up 8 bases, with 11 bases separating them. The CDR3 spans 14 residues. In DNA form, the CDR3 reads TGTGCCAGCAGCGTCGGCGGTCATGATTCACCCCTCCACTTT. It encodes CASSVGGHDSPLHF.

The J gene is TRBJ2-5, the V gene TRBV2; D is undetermined. This CDR3 comprises 15 residues. Germline lookup yields CDR1 SNHLY and CDR2 FYNNEI. V gave up 0 bases and J gave up 6 bases, with 14 bases separating them. CDR3 sequence reads: CASSEALGEFKTQYF. The CDR3 bases are TGTGCCAGCAGTGAAGCGCTAGGTGAATTCAAGACCCAGTACTTC. Full variable domain (remainder filled in from reference TRBV2 and TRBJ2-5): EPEVTQTPSHQVTQMGQEVILRCVPISNHLYFYWYRQILGQKVEFLVSFYNNEISEKSEIFDDQFSVERPDGSNFTLKIRSTKLEDSAMYFCASSEALGEFKTQYFGPGTRLLVL.

The gene calls are TRBV5-1 and TRBJ2-5; 9 bases are shared with TRBD1. The CDR3 consists of 15 residues. Germline V gene data show CDR1 as SGHRS and CDR2 as YFSETQ. The junction had 4 bases not matched to a gene; V was cut back by 0 bases and J by 4 bases. The CDR3 here is CASSLGDRDRETQYF. The CDR3 coding sequence is TGCGCCAGCAGCTTGGGGGACAGGGATCGAGAGACCCAGTACTTC.

This clone was detected once. The chain is built from TRBV27 and TRBJ1-2, with 9 positions matching TRBD1. Germline CDR1 is MNHEY and CDR2 is SMNVEV (reference sequence). The CDR3 runs to 16 residues. J was trimmed by 2 bases and V by 4 bases; bases with no gene match: 8. As DNA, the CDR3 is TGTGCCAGCAGTTCCCCCGACAGGGGGTCCAACTATGGCTACACCTTC. It encodes CASSSPDRGSNYGYTF.

Points on this clone: Within the sample, other DNA sequences also encode this same CDR3. The chain is built from TRBV5-1 and TRBJ2-5; D is perhaps TRBD1 (6 bases). CDR1 and CDR2 (germline): SGHRS, YFSETQ. The ends were cut back, 0 bases at V and 5 bases at J, with 11 bases in the middle. The CDR3 has 14 amino acids. This CDR3 reads CASSLVGGQETQYF. The CDR3 bases are TGCGCCAGCAGCTTGGTTGGGGGCCAGGAGACCCAGTACTTC.

The chain recombines TRBV2 with TRBJ1-2; 10 nucleotides line up with TRBD1. V dropped 5 bases and J dropped 7; count of bases not matched to a gene: 13. This CDR3 comprises 16 residues. The germline V gene encodes CDR1 SNHLY and CDR2 FYNNEI. The DNA of the CDR3 is TGTGCCAGCAGTTCCCTCGGGGACAGGGGCTCTGTTGGCTACACCTTC. Protein: CASSSLGDRGSVGYTF.

V usage is TRBV19 and J usage is TRBJ2-7, with D possibly being TRBD2 (5 bases). In germline, CDR1 is LNHDA, CDR2 SQIVND (reference sequence). This CDR3 comprises 15 residues. Trimming removed 5 bases from V and 2 bases from J, with 16 bases in between. The CDR3: CASSYALHGAYEQYF. The CDR3 DNA follows: TGTGCCAGTAGTTATGCCCTGCACGGGGCCTACGAGCAGTACTTC.

For the CDR3, the DNA is TGTGCCAGCAGTCGACCCGGGACTAGCGGAACCTACGAGCAGTACTTC. Translation gives CASSRPGTSGTYEQYF. The rearrangement joins TRBV6-2 or TRBV6-3 to TRBJ2-7, with 11 bases matching TRBD2. This CDR3 has 16 amino acids. Germline-derived CDR1 and CDR2 are MNHEY and SVGEGT. V shed 5 bases and J 2 bases; nucleotides not matched to a gene: 8.